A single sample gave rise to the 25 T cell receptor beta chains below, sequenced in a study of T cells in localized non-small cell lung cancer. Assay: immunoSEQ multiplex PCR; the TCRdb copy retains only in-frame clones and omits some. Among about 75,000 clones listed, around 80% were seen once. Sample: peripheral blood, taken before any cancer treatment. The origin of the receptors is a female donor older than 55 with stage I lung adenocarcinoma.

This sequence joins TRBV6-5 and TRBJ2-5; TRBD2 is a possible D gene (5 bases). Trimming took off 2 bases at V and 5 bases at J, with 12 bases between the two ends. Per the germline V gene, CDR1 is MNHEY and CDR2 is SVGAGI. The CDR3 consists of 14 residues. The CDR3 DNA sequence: TGTGCCAGCAGTTACCGGGGTCGGCCGGAGACCCAGTACTTC. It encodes CASSYRGRPETQYF.

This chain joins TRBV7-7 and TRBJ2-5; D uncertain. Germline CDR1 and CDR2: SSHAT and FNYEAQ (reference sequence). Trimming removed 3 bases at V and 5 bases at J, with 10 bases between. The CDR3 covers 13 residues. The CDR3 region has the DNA TGTGCCAGCAGCTTTCGAGCAGGCGAGACCCAGTACTTC. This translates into CASSFRAGETQYF.

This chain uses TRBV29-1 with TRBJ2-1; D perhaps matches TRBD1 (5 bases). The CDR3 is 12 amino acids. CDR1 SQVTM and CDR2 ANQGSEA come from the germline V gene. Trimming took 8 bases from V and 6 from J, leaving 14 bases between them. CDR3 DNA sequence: TGCAGCAGTTCAGGGTACTCCAATGAGCAGTTCTTC. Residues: CSSSGYSNEQFF.

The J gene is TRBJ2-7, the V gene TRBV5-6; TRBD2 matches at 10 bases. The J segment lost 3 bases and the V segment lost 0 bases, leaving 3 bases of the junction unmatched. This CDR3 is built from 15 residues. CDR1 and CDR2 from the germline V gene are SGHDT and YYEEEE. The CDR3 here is CASSLGLAGFYEQYF. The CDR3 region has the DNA TGTGCCAGCAGCTTGGGACTAGCGGGTTTCTACGAGCAGTACTTC.

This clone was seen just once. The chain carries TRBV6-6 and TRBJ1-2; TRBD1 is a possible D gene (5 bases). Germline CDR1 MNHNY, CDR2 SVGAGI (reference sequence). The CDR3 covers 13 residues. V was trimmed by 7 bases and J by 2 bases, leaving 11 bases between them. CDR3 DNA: TGTGCCAGCACCGTGACAGCGAACTATGGCTACACCTTC. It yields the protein CASTVTANYGYTF.

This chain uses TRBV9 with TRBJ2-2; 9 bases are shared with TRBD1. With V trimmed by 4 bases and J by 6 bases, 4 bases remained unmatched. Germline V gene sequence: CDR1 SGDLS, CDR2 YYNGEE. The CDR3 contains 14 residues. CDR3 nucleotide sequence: TGTGCCAGCAGCCCTCGACAGGGGGCCGGGGAGCTGTTTTTT. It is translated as CASSPRQGAGELFF.

The CDR3 reads CASSAYSGGLNTEAFF. The DNA for the CDR3 is TGTGCCAGCAGTGCCTACTCAGGGGGCCTGAACACTGAAGCTTTCTTT. The chain links TRBV25-1 to TRBJ1-1; 8 bases are a match to TRBD1. Germline trimming cut 4 bases from V and 0 bases from J; bases unmatched to any gene: 7. CDR3 size: 16 residues. The germline CDR1 and CDR2 sequences are MGHDK and SYGVNS.

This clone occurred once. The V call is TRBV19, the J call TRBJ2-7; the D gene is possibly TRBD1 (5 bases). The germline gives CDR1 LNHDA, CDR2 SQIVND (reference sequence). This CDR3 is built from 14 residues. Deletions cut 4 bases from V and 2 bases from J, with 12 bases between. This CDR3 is CASSTLDSPYEQYF. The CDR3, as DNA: TGTGCCAGTAGTACTCTAGACAGCCCCTACGAGCAGTACTTC.

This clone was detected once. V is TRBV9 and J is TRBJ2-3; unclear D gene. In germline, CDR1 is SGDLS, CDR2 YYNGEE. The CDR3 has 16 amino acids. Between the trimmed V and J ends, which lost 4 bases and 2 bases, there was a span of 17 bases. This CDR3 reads CASSPMGRGNTDTQYF. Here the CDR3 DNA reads TGTGCCAGCAGCCCCATGGGCCGAGGAAACACAGATACGCAGTATTTT.

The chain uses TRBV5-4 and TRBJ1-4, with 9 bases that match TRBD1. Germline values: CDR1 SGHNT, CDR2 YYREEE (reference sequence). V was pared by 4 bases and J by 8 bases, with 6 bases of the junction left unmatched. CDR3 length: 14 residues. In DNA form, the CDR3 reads TGTGCCAGCAGCCTAGGGACAGGGACCGAAAAACTGTTTTTT. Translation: CASSLGTGTEKLFF.

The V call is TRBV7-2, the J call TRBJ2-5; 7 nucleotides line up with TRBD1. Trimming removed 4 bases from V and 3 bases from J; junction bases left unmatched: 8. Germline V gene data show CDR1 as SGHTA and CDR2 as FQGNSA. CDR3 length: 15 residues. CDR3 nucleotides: TGTGCCAGCAGCTCCCTTCTCGACAGGGAAGAGACCCAGTACTTC. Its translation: CASSSLLDREETQYF.

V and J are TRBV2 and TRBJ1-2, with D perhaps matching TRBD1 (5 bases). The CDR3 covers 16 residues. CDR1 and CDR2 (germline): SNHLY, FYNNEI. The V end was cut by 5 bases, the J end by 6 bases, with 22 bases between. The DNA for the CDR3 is TGTGCCAGCAGTAGAGATGGGACCCCAGGGCGTGATGGCTACACCTTC. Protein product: CASSRDGTPGRDGYTF. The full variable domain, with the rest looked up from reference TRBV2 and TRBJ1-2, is EPEVTQTPSHQVTQMGQEVILRCVPISNHLYFYWYRQILGQKVEFLVSFYNNEISEKSEIFDDQFSVERPDGSNFTLKIRSTKLEDSAMYFCASSRDGTPGRDGYTFGSGTRLTVV.

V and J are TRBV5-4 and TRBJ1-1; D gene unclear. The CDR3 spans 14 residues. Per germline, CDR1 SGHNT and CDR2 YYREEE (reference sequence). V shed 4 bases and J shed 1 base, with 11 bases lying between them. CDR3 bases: TGTGCCAGCAGCCCCCGGGAGCGGAACACTGAAGCTTTCTTT. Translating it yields CASSPRERNTEAFF.

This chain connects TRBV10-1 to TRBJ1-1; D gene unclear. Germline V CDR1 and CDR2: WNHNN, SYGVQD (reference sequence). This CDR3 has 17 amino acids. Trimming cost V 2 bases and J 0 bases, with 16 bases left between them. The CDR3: CASSEKVKRVMNTEAFF. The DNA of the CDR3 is TGCGCCAGCAGTGAGAAGGTTAAGAGAGTCATGAACACTGAAGCTTTCTTT.

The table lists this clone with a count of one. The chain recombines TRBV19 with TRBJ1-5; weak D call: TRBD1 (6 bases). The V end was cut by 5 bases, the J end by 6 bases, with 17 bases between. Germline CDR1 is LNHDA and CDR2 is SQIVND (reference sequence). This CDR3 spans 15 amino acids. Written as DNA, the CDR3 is TGTGCCAGTAGTCTAAATACAGGGTCAGGTCAGCCCCAGCATTTT. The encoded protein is CASSLNTGSGQPQHF.

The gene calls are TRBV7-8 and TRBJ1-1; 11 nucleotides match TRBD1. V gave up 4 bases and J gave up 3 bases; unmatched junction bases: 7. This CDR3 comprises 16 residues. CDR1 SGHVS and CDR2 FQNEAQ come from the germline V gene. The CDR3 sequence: CASSSRVDRGHTEAFF. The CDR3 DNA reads TGTGCCAGCAGCTCTCGAGTGGACAGGGGGCACACTGAAGCTTTCTTT.

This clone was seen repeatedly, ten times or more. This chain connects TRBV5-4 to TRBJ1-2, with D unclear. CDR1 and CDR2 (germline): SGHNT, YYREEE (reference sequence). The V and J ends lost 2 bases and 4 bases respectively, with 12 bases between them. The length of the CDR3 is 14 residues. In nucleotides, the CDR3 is TGTGCCAGCAGCTTTGTGGGCCGAGGCTATGGCTACACCTTC. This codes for CASSFVGRGYGYTF.

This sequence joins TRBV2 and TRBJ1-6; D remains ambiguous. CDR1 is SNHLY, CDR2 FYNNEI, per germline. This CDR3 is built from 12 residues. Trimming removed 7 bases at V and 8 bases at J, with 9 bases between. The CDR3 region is CASTGSYSPLHF. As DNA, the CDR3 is TGTGCCAGCACCGGCAGTTATTCACCCCTCCACTTT.

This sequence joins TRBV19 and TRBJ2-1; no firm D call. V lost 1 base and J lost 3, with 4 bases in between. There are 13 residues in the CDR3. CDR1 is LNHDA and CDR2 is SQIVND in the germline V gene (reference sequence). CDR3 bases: TGTGCCAGTAGTATAGGCAGCTACAATGAGCAGTTCTTC. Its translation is CASSIGSYNEQFF.

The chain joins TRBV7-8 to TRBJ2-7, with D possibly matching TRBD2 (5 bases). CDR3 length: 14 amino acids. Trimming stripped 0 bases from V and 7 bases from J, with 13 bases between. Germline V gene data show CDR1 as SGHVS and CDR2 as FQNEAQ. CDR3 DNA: TGTGCCAGCAGCTTAGCCGGTCGGGATGGGGAGCAGTACTTC. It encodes CASSLAGRDGEQYF.

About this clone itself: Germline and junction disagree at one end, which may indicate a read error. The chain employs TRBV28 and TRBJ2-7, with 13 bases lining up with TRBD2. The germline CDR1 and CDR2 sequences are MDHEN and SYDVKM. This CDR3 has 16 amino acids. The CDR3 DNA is TGTGCCAGCAGCCGGACTAGCGGGAGTCTCTCCCACGAGCAGTACTTC. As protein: CASSRTSGSLSHEQYF.

The CDR3 DNA reads TGTGCCAGCAGTTACGGGGGAGGGGTTACTGAAGCTTTCTTT. As protein: CASSYGGGVTEAFF. The rearrangement links TRBV6-6 to TRBJ1-1, with a possible D match to TRBD1 (5 bases). The CDR3 contains 14 residues. Trimming cost V 2 bases and J 5 bases, with 12 bases left between them. Germline V gene sequence: CDR1 MNHNY, CDR2 SVGAGI (reference sequence).

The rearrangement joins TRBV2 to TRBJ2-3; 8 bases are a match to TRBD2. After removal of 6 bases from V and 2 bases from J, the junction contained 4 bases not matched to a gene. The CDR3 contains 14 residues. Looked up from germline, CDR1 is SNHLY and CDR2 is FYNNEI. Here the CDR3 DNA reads TGTGCCAGCAGCGGGGGGGCTTCCACAGATACGCAGTATTTT. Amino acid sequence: CASSGGASTDTQYF.

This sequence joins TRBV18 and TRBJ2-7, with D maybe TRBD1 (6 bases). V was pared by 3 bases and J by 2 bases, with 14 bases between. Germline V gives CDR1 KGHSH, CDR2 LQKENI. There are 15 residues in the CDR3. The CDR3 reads CASSPYTGPTYEQYF. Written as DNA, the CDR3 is TGTGCCAGCTCACCCTATACAGGGCCGACCTACGAGCAGTACTTC.

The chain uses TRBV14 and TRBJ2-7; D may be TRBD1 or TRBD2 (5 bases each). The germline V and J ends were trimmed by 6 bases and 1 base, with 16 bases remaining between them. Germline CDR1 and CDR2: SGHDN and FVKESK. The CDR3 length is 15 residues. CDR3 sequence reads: CASSPLGTASYEQYF. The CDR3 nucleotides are TGTGCCAGCAGTCCGTTAGGGACCGCTTCCTACGAGCAGTACTTC.